Below, 13 T cell receptor beta chains from the same sample are listed, as sequenced in a study of blood T cells in healthy people across ages. Primed by a sample-barcoded 5' primer and a J-beta primer mix, a second PCR proceeded for about 7 to 12 cycles. TCRdb reprocessed the 5' RACE reads via MiXCR and lists one record per CDR3 protein. Among 1.5 million or so distinct CDR3 sequences listed, 42% were seen once. Sequencing used blood. All receptors come from a woman younger than 30 in good health.

This clonotype was counted between two and nine times. The chain carries TRBV7-9 and TRBJ2-1; D is undetermined. The CDR3 runs 15 residues. V was trimmed by 5 bases and J by 4 bases, leaving 15 bases between them. CDR1 and CDR2 from the germline V gene are SEHNR and FQNEAQ (reference sequence). The DNA of the CDR3 is TGTGCCAGCAGCCCCCACCCCCTATCGTACAATGAGCAGTTCTTC. Amino acids: CASSPHPLSYNEQFF.

This clonotype was observed a few times. The chain links TRBV20-1 to TRBJ2-7; D not certain. Germline-derived CDR1 and CDR2 are DFQATT and SNEGSKA (reference sequence). The CDR3 loop spans 13 amino acids. V lost 4 bases and J lost 0, with 10 bases in between. In DNA, the CDR3 is TGCAGTGCTATCTCGGAAAGCTCCTACGAGCAGTACTTC. Translated: CSAISESSYEQYF.

This clonotype was observed a handful of times. The gene calls are TRBV20-1 and TRBJ2-4, with D unresolved. This CDR3 is built from 13 residues. V shed 0 bases and J shed 7 bases, with 10 bases lying between them. From germline, CDR1 is DFQATT and CDR2 SNEGSKA (reference sequence). CDR3 amino acids: CSARDPRDNIQYF. CDR3 in DNA: TGCAGTGCTAGAGATCCCCGTGACAACATTCAGTACTTC.

The chain is built from TRBV6-5 and TRBJ2-5, with 13 bases aligning to TRBD2. There are 14 residues in the CDR3. Per germline, CDR1 MNHEY and CDR2 SVGAGI. V was pared by 8 bases and J by 11 bases, with 11 bases of the junction left unmatched. CDR3 region: CASFGLAGANEQYF. CDR3 nucleotides: TGTGCCAGCTTTGGACTAGCGGGGGCCAATGAGCAGTACTTC.

This clonotype was seen only a few times. The rearrangement links TRBV6-1 to TRBJ2-1; 7 bases are shared with TRBD2. Germline lookup yields CDR1 MNHNS and CDR2 SASEGT. J gave up 4 bases and V 3 bases, and 9 bases lay outside the gene matches. This CDR3 is built from 16 residues. In DNA, the CDR3 is TGTGCCAGCAGTGACTCCCGGGACTATCTATACAATGAGCAGTTCTTC. Its protein product is CASSDSRDYLYNEQFF.

Many counts were recorded for this clonotype. J is TRBJ2-7 and V is TRBV7-9; 9 nucleotides line up with TRBD2. Per germline, CDR1 SEHNR and CDR2 FQNEAQ (reference sequence). This CDR3 spans 14 amino acids. Losses at the gene ends were 5 bases for V and 2 bases for J; bases not matched to a gene: 4. As DNA, the CDR3 is TGTGCCAGCAGCCTTAGCGGGGGAACCTACGAGCAGTACTTC. Its translation: CASSLSGGTYEQYF.

As for this clonotype: A much more abundant neighbour one base away suggests this may be a read error. The chain carries TRBV7-9 and TRBJ2-1; D assignment may be TRBD1 or TRBD2 (5 bases each). In germline, CDR1 is SEHNR, CDR2 FQNEAQ (reference sequence). The V end was cut by 1 base, the J end by 1 base, with 11 bases between. This CDR3 region has 16 residues. In nucleotides, the CDR3 is TGTGCCAGCAGCTTAGGACAGAGGGCGTCCTACAATGAGCAGTTCTTC. As protein: CASSLGQRASYNEQFF.

This chain joins TRBV12-3 or TRBV12-4 and TRBJ1-1, with D maybe TRBD1 (5 bases). Trimming removed 5 bases from V and 1 base from J, with 11 bases in between. The CDR3 contains 14 residues. This chain's CDR3 is CASSTRDGNTEAFF. CDR3 bases: TGTGCCAGCAGTACCCGGGACGGGAACACTGAAGCTTTCTTT.

This clonotype was seen a handful of times. The chain has TRBV25-1 and TRBJ2-1; TRBD2 aligns across 16 bases. Trimming took 3 bases from V and 9 from J; bases not matched to a gene: 5. This CDR3 spans 16 amino acids. CDR1 and CDR2 from the germline V gene are MGHDK and SYGVNS. The CDR3 sequence is CASSDSGTSGGVEQFF. The CDR3 nucleotides are TGTGCCAGCAGTGACTCCGGGACTAGCGGGGGGGTTGAGCAGTTCTTC.

This clonotype was seen just once. CDR3 bases: TGTGCCAGCAGCGGAGAAAACGCCGGGGAGCTGTTTTTT. Amino acids: CASSGENAGELFF. The chain joins TRBV3-1 to TRBJ2-2, with no clear D. V was shortened by 5 bases and J by 6 bases, with 10 bases between the two germline ends. The germline gives CDR1 LGHDT, CDR2 YNNKEL (reference sequence). The CDR3 runs 13 residues. The full variable domain, with the rest looked up from reference TRBV3-1 and TRBJ2-2, is DTAVSQTPKYLVTQMGNDKSIKCEQNLGHDTMYWYKQDSKKFLKIMFSYNNKELIINETVPNRFSPKSPDKAHLNLHINSLELGDSAVYFCASSGENAGELFFGEGSRLTVL.

The chain links TRBV5-1 to TRBJ2-3; 10 nucleotides line up with TRBD2. Unmatched junction bases numbered 5, after V lost 1 base and J lost 6 bases. The CDR3 runs to 15 residues. Germline assignment: CDR1 SGHRS and CDR2 YFSETQ. This chain's CDR3 is CASSLKLAGPDTQYF. CDR3 nucleotide sequence: TGCGCCAGCAGCTTGAAACTAGCGGGACCTGATACGCAGTATTTT.

Regarding this clonotype: The germline gene is not matched at one end of the junction; a read error may be the cause. The chain links TRBV11-2 to TRBJ2-1, with 11 bases lining up with TRBD2. Germline V gives CDR1 SGHAT, CDR2 FQNNGV. The CDR3 has 15 amino acids. CDR3 amino acids: CSSSLLVAGGREQFF. CDR3 nucleotide sequence: TGTTCCAGCAGCTTATTGGTAGCGGGAGGGCGTGAGCAGTTCTTC.

The chain couples TRBV9 to TRBJ1-2; a weak D match, TRBD1 (6 bases). CDR3 length: 13 amino acids. Germline lookup yields CDR1 SGDLS and CDR2 YYNGEE. Deletions cut 4 bases from V and 6 bases from J, with 13 bases between. CDR3 loop: CASSQAQGNGYTF. CDR3 nucleotide sequence: TGTGCCAGCAGCCAGGCCCAGGGGAATGGCTACACCTTC.